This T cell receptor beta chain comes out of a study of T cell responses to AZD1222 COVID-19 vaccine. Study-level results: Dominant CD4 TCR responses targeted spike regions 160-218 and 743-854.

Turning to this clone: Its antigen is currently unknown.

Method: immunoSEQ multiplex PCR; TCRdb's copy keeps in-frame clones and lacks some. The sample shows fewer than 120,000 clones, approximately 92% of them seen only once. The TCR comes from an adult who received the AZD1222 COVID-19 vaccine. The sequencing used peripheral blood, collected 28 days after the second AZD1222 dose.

CDR3 nucleotide sequence: TGTGCCAGCAGCGGCTGGACAGGGGGGAGCACAGATACGCAGTATTTT. This gives the protein CASSGWTGGSTDTQYF. The V gene is TRBV7-8, the J gene TRBJ2-3; 10 bases agree with TRBD1. Germline trimming cut 5 bases from V and 0 bases from J; bases unmatched to any gene: 5. The CDR3 is 16 amino acids. The germline CDR1 and CDR2 sequences are SGHVS and FQNEAQ.